Listed below are T cell receptor beta chains from one sample, sequenced in a study of prognosis after radiotherapy for stage I lung cancer. MiXCR, applied by TCRdb to the multiplex PCR reads, yields one record per CDR3 protein. Here the sample spans roughly 15,000 distinct CDR3 sequences, 35% to 40% being singletons. The sequencing used PBMCs, collected before or after stereotactic body radiation therapy (not recorded which). The receptors stem from a donor aged 50 or older with non-small cell lung cancer. CDR3s include the opening cysteine and the closing phenylalanine or tryptophan. D genes are given only for firm matches. Rows give clone size only sometimes, using once, few, many, or a class for an expanded clone.

V gene: TRBV20-1; clone size: medium-sized; D gene: TRBD1; J gene: TRBJ2-7; CDR3 DNA: TGCAGTGCTGGGGATCCAGGGGGCCCGACCTACGAGCAGTACTTC; CDR3 protein: CSAGDPGGPTYEQYF
V gene: TRBV7-2; clone size: many; D gene: -; J gene: TRBJ1-4; CDR3 DNA: TGTGCCAGCAGCTTGGCAGGGCCTTCCAATGAAAAACTGTTTTTT; CDR3 protein: CASSLAGPSNEKLFF
V gene: TRBV28; clone size: many; D gene: TRBD1; J gene: TRBJ2-2; CDR3 DNA: TGTGCCAGCAGTAAAGGGACAGGGGGCGGTGGCGGGGAGCTGTTTTTT; CDR3 protein: CASSKGTGGGGGELFF
V gene: TRBV9; clone size: -; D gene: -; J gene: TRBJ2-3; CDR3 DNA: TGTGCCAGCAGCGTTCTAGGCACAAATACGCAGTATTTT; CDR3 protein: CASSVLGTNTQYF
V gene: TRBV6-1; clone size: medium-sized; D gene: -; J gene: TRBJ2-7; CDR3 DNA: TGTGCCAGCAGTGGAATCTGGGGGGACAAGTACGAGCAGTACTTC; CDR3 protein: CASSGIWGDKYEQYF
V gene: TRBV25-1; clone size: many; D gene: -; J gene: TRBJ1-1; CDR3 DNA: TGTGCCAGCAGTGGTGGAGGCATGAACACTGAAGCTTTCTTT; CDR3 protein: CASSGGGMNTEAFF
V gene: TRBV11-2; clone size: once; D gene: -; J gene: TRBJ2-5; CDR3 DNA: TGTGCCAGCAGGCCCTTGGGACAAAGGGTGGGACAAGAGACCCAGTACTTC; CDR3 protein: CASRPLGQRVGQETQYF
V gene: TRBV28; clone size: -; D gene: -; J gene: TRBJ1-6; CDR3 DNA: TGTGCCAGCAGTCACCAGGGGACAACTTATAATTCACCCCTCCACTTT; CDR3 protein: CASSHQGTTYNSPLHF
V gene: TRBV6-1; clone size: medium-sized; D gene: TRBD1; J gene: TRBJ2-7; CDR3 DNA: TGTGCCAGCACCCCTCGGACAGGGGGCTGGGACGAGCAGTACTTC; CDR3 protein: CASTPRTGGWDEQYF
V gene: TRBV5-4; clone size: -; D gene: -; J gene: TRBJ1-1; CDR3 DNA: TGTGCCAGCAAGGTAGAGGGGGACATGAACACTGAAGCTTTCTTT; CDR3 protein: CASKVEGDMNTEAFF
V gene: TRBV10-3; clone size: many; D gene: -; J gene: TRBJ1-3; CDR3 DNA: TGTGCCATCAGTGAACCCGGTGGCAACACCATATATTTT; CDR3 protein: CAISEPGGNTIYF